This TCR beta chain was found in a study of blood T cells in healthy people across ages. General observations from the study: Aged donors had fewer naive CD4+ cells and lower diversity than long-lived donors.

Samples each yielded at least 5 micrograms of total RNA. This CDR3 spans 16 amino acids. Trimming stripped 1 base from V and 2 bases from J, with 14 bases between. With a J-beta primer mix and a sample-barcoded 5' primer, a second PCR ran 7 to 11 cycles. Using its own MiXCR run on the 5' RACE reads, TCRdb lists one record per CDR3 protein. The sample lists roughly 680,000 distinct CDR3 sequences; around 21% were seen once. This clonotype was detected a few times. Its specificity is unknown. The TCR was taken from a man in his 70s in good health. The sample was blood. The V and J genes are TRBV12-3 or TRBV12-4 and TRBJ2-5; D tentatively reads TRBD1 or TRBD2 (5 bases each). The CDR3 loop reads CASSLDAGTKQETQYF. The CDR3 bases are TGTGCCAGCAGTTTAGACGCCGGGACGAAACAAGAGACCCAGTACTTC.